The 12 T cell receptor beta chains reported below all come from one sample, sequenced in a study of CXCR3-negative and CXCR3-positive naive CD8 T cells. Study-level points and caveats: TRB CDR3s of CXCR3-positive naive cells were more hydrophobic than those of CXCR3-negative naive cells.

UMI-labeled 5' RACE TRB cDNA libraries were prepared from the cells. Reanalyzing the 5' RACE reads, TCRdb keeps one entry per CDR3 protein, without DNA. Its listing shows roughly 110,000 distinct CDR3 sequences. No antigens are known for them. Sequenced sample: naive CXCR3+ CD8+ T cells from blood. The subset was: CD45RO-CCR7+CD27+CD95- naive CD8+ T cells expressing CXCR3 (TNR3+). The receptors here all came from a human donor in good health. Some clones in this sample may be carry-over from other donors' samples.

The CDR3 is CASSLATGDLAEQYF. This chain joins TRBV7-6 and TRBJ2-7; TCRdb indicates TRBD1, and absent DNA this call remains unverified. The CDR3 loop spans 15 amino acids. Germline CDR1 SGHVS, CDR2 FNYEAQ.

This chain uses TRBV28 with TRBJ2-2; TCRdb returns TRBD1, unconfirmable since there is no DNA. Germline values: CDR1 MDHEN, CDR2 SYDVKM. This CDR3 is built from 17 residues. CDR3 loop: CASVAFSGLGGTGELFF.

The chain links TRBV7-2 to TRBJ2-3; TCRdb outputs TRBD1, but without DNA this stays unchecked. Per the germline V gene, CDR1 is SGHTA and CDR2 is FQGNSA. The CDR3 has 13 amino acids. This CDR3 reads CASSLWGADTQYF.

V usage is TRBV21-1 and J usage is TRBJ2-7; lacking DNA, the TRBD1 call made by TCRdb goes unchecked. TRBV21-1 has pseudogene status. There are 23 residues in the CDR3. CDR3 region: CASSAEGRLRSGTIPREAYEQYF.

The V gene is TRBV4-1, the J gene TRBJ2-1; the D call from TCRdb, TRBD2, cannot be confirmed without DNA. CDR1 and CDR2 (germline): MGHRA, YSYEKL. The CDR3 sequence is 14 residues long. The CDR3 protein is CASSQGLALSEQFF.

The CDR3 sequence: CSARDGQMVETQYF. The chain uses TRBV20-1 and TRBJ2-5. In germline, CDR1 is DFQATT, CDR2 SNEGSKA (reference sequence). The CDR3 sequence is 14 residues long.

The chain has TRBV5-1 and TRBJ2-7; TCRdb's D call, TRBD1, is unchecked because there is no DNA. The CDR3 is 13 residues long. CDR1 and CDR2 from the germline V gene are SGHRS and YFSETQ. CDR3 in amino acids: CASKGATSYEQYF. Variable domain in full (rest from reference TRBV5-1 and TRBJ2-7): KAGVTQTPRYLIKTRGQQVTLSCSPISGHRSVSWYQQTPGQGLQFLFEYFSETQRNKGNFPGRFSGRQFSNSRSEMNVSTLELGDSALYLCASKGATSYEQYFGPGTRLTVT.

CDR3 sequence reads: CSVESTATQETQYF. This chain uses TRBV29-1 with TRBJ2-5. This CDR3 spans 14 amino acids. Germline V lookup: CDR1 SQVTM, CDR2 ANQGSEA.

The rearrangement joins TRBV10-2 to TRBJ1-2; checking the TCRdb D call of TRBD1 is not possible without DNA. There are 19 residues in the CDR3. Germline V gene lookup returns CDR1 WSHSY and CDR2 SAAADI. The CDR3: CASRSHDGQGAYGTYGYTF.

This chain connects TRBV5-5 to TRBJ2-7; the D call from TCRdb, TRBD1, cannot be confirmed without DNA. The CDR3 has 18 residues. Germline lookup yields CDR1 SGHKS and CDR2 YYEKEE (reference sequence). Here the CDR3 reads CASSLAGTGGPILYEQYF.

This chain connects TRBV29-1 to TRBJ1-5; TCRdb returns TRBD1, unconfirmable since there is no DNA. CDR1 SQVTM and CDR2 ANQGSEA come from the germline V gene. This CDR3 is 14 amino acids long. This CDR3 is CSVGVRGSNQPQHF.

The J gene is TRBJ1-1, the V gene TRBV7-3; the D gene TCRdb calls, TRBD1, cannot be checked with no DNA. Germline CDR1 and CDR2: SGHTA and FQGTGA. The CDR3 consists of 13 residues. The CDR3 protein is CASSLWSGTEAFF.